Listed below are T cell receptor beta chains from one sample, sequenced in a study of T cell responses to AZD1222 COVID-19 vaccine. The repertoire was sequenced with immunoSEQ multiplex PCR; TCRdb's copy has only in-frame clones and lacks some. The data hold about 130,000 clones, with around 90% observed a single time. Sequenced material: peripheral blood, taken on day 0 of AZD1222 vaccination. The receptors were sampled from an adult in good health. Each CDR3 is given with its conserved first and last residue. Fields, in order: J gene, clone size, V gene, D gene, CDR3 length, CDR3 DNA, CDR3 protein. A D gene is named only where the DNA matches it firmly. Some rows have no size entry. The others give once, few or many, or a class for an expanded clone.

J gene: TRBJ1-1; clone size: -; V gene: TRBV18; D gene: -; CDR3 length: 11; CDR3 DNA: TGTGCCAGCACAGGCTTAGCTGAAGCTTTCTTT; CDR3 protein: CASTGLAEAFF
J gene: TRBJ2-3; clone size: -; V gene: TRBV19; D gene: TRBD1; CDR3 length: 14; CDR3 DNA: TGTGCCAGTAGTCCCGGGACAGAAACAGATACGCAGTATTTT; CDR3 protein: CASSPGTETDTQYF
J gene: TRBJ2-5; clone size: -; V gene: TRBV5-1; D gene: TRBD1; CDR3 length: 16; CDR3 DNA: TGCGCCAGCAGCTTGGAGGACAGGGGGCTGGAAGAGACCCAGTACTTC; CDR3 protein: CASSLEDRGLEETQYF
J gene: TRBJ1-2; clone size: -; V gene: TRBV28; D gene: TRBD1; CDR3 length: 15; CDR3 DNA: TGTGCCAGCAGTTTCCCGGGACAGGGGAGGGATGGCTACACCTTC; CDR3 protein: CASSFPGQGRDGYTF
J gene: TRBJ1-4; clone size: -; V gene: TRBV25-1; D gene: -; CDR3 length: 15; CDR3 DNA: TGTGCCAGCAGTGACCCGGGGCAGGGTAGGGGAAAACTGTTTTTT; CDR3 protein: CASSDPGQGRGKLFF
J gene: TRBJ2-2; clone size: -; V gene: TRBV6-6; D gene: -; CDR3 length: 17; CDR3 DNA: TGTGCCAGCAGTCCCCTAAATTTAGAGGGCGGCACCGGGGAGCTGTTTTTT; CDR3 protein: CASSPLNLEGGTGELFF
J gene: TRBJ2-5; clone size: once; V gene: TRBV5-1; D gene: TRBD1; CDR3 length: 16; CDR3 DNA: TGCGCCAGCAGCTTGGGGGGACAGGGGACACAAGAGACCCAGTACTTC; CDR3 protein: CASSLGGQGTQETQYF
J gene: TRBJ2-7; clone size: -; V gene: TRBV19; D gene: TRBD2; CDR3 length: 15; CDR3 DNA: TGTGCCAGTAGTCCCGGGACTAGCGCGTGGTACGAGCAGTACTTC; CDR3 protein: CASSPGTSAWYEQYF
J gene: TRBJ2-7; clone size: -; V gene: TRBV19; D gene: TRBD2; CDR3 length: 15; CDR3 DNA: TGTGCCAGTAGTATCGGGGGGATAATCTCCTACGAGCAGTACTTC; CDR3 protein: CASSIGGIISYEQYF
J gene: TRBJ2-2; clone size: -; V gene: TRBV6-5; D gene: -; CDR3 length: 11; CDR3 DNA: TGTGCCAGCAGAGCTCTACGGGAGCTGTTTTTT; CDR3 protein: CASRALRELFF
J gene: TRBJ1-1; clone size: -; V gene: TRBV5-4; D gene: -; CDR3 length: 14; CDR3 DNA: TGTGCCAGCAGCTTAGGAGGACAGAACACTGAAGCTTTCTTT; CDR3 protein: CASSLGGQNTEAFF
J gene: TRBJ2-1; clone size: -; V gene: TRBV7-9; D gene: TRBD1; CDR3 length: 17; CDR3 DNA: TGTGCCAGCAGCTTAAGGCTTTCGGGACAGGGTGGGAATGAGCAGTTCTTC; CDR3 protein: CASSLRLSGQGGNEQFF
J gene: TRBJ2-7; clone size: once; V gene: TRBV9; D gene: TRBD1; CDR3 length: 14; CDR3 DNA: TGTGCCAGCAGCGCGGGACAGGGCAACTACGAGCAGTACTTC; CDR3 protein: CASSAGQGNYEQYF
J gene: TRBJ1-2; clone size: -; V gene: TRBV30; D gene: -; CDR3 length: 15; CDR3 DNA: TGTGCCTGGAGTGTACGTGGACGGATTAACTATGGCTACACCTTC; CDR3 protein: CAWSVRGRINYGYTF
J gene: TRBJ2-1; clone size: -; V gene: TRBV6-5; D gene: TRBD2; CDR3 length: 13; CDR3 DNA: TGTGCCAGCAGTCTTTCCCGGGGGGAGATACAGTTCTTC; CDR3 protein: CASSLSRGEIQFF
J gene: TRBJ1-1; clone size: -; V gene: TRBV30; D gene: -; CDR3 length: 15; CDR3 DNA: TGTGCCTGGATCACCCGGACAGTGATGAACACTGAAGCTTTCTTT; CDR3 protein: CAWITRTVMNTEAFF
J gene: TRBJ2-3; clone size: once; V gene: TRBV6-4; D gene: TRBD1; CDR3 length: 14; CDR3 DNA: TGTGCCAGCAGACAGGGGGCAACCACAGATACGCAGTATTTT; CDR3 protein: CASRQGATTDTQYF